This T cell receptor beta chain was observed in a study of T cell changes during pregnancy in multiple sclerosis. CDR3 size: 15 residues. Trimming cost V 9 bases and J 3 bases; bases outside gene matches: 5. Germline-derived CDR1 and CDR2 are MNHEY and SVGAGI. The table came from immunoSEQ multiplex PCR; TCRdb's copy has only in-frame clones and leaves some out. The repertoire holds 100,000 to 150,000 clones, approximately 93% seen once, with 6.2% in the top ten. The sample in question was peripheral blood, obtained before pregnancy. The chain couples TRBV6-5 to TRBJ2-3; 14 bases match TRBD2. The TCR comes from a female donor with multiple sclerosis, enrolled in a pregnancy study. The CDR3 region has the DNA TGTGCCAGTAAAGGGACTAGCGGGAGTACAGATACGCAGTATTTT. Protein product: CASKGTSGSTDTQYF.